This TCR beta chain was captured in a study of cytomegalovirus exposure and HLA in healthy donors. The CDR3 extends over 15 amino acids. Trimming cost V 0 bases and J 8 bases; bases outside gene matches: 6. CDR1 is LGHNA, CDR2 YSLEER, per germline. Study-level results: Association of approximately 16,000 TCR beta sequences with HLA alleles was found at 0.05 false discovery rate in a later analysis. A later analysis showed HLA-associated TCR beta chains outstripping equally common others in clonal expansion.

A single count supports this clone. No antigen is known for it. A multiplex PCR was run with 60 Vbeta primers and 13 Jbeta primers. Sequencing was performed with immunoSEQ multiplex PCR; in TCRdb, only in-frame clones are kept and a portion is missing. The sample consists of approximately 170,000 clones, approximately 80% of them appearing once. Input material: PBMCs. The clonotype was recovered from a male donor in good health and CMV-seronegative. This rearrangement joins TRBV4-3 to TRBJ2-1, with 8 bases that match TRBD1. In DNA, the CDR3 is TGCGCCAGCAGCCAAGACACAGGGGGTATCGATGAGCAGTTCTTC. Translated, it gives CASSQDTGGIDEQFF.